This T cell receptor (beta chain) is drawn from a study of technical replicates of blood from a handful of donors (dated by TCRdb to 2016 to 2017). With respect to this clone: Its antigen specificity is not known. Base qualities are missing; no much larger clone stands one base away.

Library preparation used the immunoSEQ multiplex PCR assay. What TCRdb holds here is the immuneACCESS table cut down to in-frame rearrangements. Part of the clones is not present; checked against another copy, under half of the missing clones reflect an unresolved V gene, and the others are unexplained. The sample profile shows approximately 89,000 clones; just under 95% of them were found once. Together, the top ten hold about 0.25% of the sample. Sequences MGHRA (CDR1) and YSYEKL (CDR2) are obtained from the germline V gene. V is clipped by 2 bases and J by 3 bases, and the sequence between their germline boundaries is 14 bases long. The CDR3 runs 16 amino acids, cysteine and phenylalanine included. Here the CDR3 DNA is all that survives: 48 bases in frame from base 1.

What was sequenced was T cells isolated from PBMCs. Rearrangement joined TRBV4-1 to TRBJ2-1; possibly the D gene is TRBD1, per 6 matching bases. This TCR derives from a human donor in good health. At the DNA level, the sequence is TGCGCCAGCAGCCAAAGACTGGGGGCTGACTACAATGAGCAGTTCTTC. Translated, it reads CASSQRLGADYNEQFF.